A single sample gave rise to the 29 T cell receptor beta chains below, sequenced in a study of Ad26.COV2.S vaccination and SARS-CoV-2 variants. Some clones are missing from TCRdb's copy, which holds only in-frame ones; the method was immunoSEQ multiplex PCR. Among 250,000 to 300,000 clones listed, around 87% were seen once. This sample's treatment: over 15 received Ad26.COV2.S at low or high dose, single or two shots; several received placebo; per-sample allocation not given. Collection of samples fell on day 63 after the first vaccine or placebo injection. The sequences come from peripheral blood, collected in a trial of Ad26.COV2.S vaccine versus placebo. The receptors stem from a person aged 18-65 years who received the Ad26.COV2.S COVID-19 vaccine or a placebo.

The J gene is TRBJ2-7, the V gene TRBV2, with unresolved D. V was clipped by 8 bases and J by 2 bases, with 7 bases between them. This CDR3 comprises 11 residues. From germline, CDR1 is SNHLY and CDR2 FYNNEI. Written as DNA, the CDR3 is TGTGCCAGCCGCGTCGCCTACGAGCAGTACTTC. Translating gives CASRVAYEQYF.

In nucleotides, the CDR3 is TGTGCCAGCAGTTTGGGCGGGAGCTCCTACGAGCAGTACTTC. This gives the protein CASSLGGSSYEQYF. The rearrangement joins TRBV28 to TRBJ2-7, with 7 bases matching TRBD2. Germline values: CDR1 MDHEN, CDR2 SYDVKM. Trimming removed 3 bases from V and 0 bases from J; junction bases left unmatched: 2. The CDR3 runs 14 residues.

This chain links TRBV4-2 with TRBJ2-2; 7 nucleotides align to TRBD1. This CDR3 has 15 amino acids. V lost 1 base, J lost 1 base, and 0 bases stayed unmatched. Germline loops: CDR1 LGHNA, CDR2 YNFKEQ. The CDR3: CASSQAGGNTGELFF. The CDR3, as DNA: TGTGCCAGCAGCCAAGCAGGGGGGAACACCGGGGAGCTGTTTTTT.

The V and J genes are TRBV6-4 and TRBJ1-2; 8 bases line up with TRBD1. The CDR3 loop spans 13 amino acids. The ends lost 10 bases at V and 3 bases at J; junction bases unmatched: 7. Germline values: CDR1 MRHNA, CDR2 SNTAGT. The CDR3 DNA follows: TGTGCCACCCTCAGGGGGCTGGACTATGGCTACACCTTC. This translates into CATLRGLDYGYTF.

The chain couples TRBV11-3 to TRBJ1-1, with 10 bases fitting TRBD1. V lost 5 bases, J lost 4 bases, and 7 bases stayed unmatched. The CDR3 covers 15 residues. Germline V gene sequence: CDR1 SGHNT, CDR2 YENEEA. Written as DNA, the CDR3 is TGTGCCAGCAGCGCACCGGGACAGGGGATCACTGAAGCTTTCTTT. Encoded protein: CASSAPGQGITEAFF. Full variable domain (outside the CDR3, taken from reference TRBV11-3 and TRBJ1-1): EAGVVQSPRYKIIEKKQPVAFWCNPISGHNTLYWYLQNLGQGPELLIRYENEEAVDDSQLPKDRFSAERLKGVDSTLKIQPAELGDSAVYLCASSAPGQGITEAFFGQGTRLTVV.

V usage is TRBV5-4 and J usage is TRBJ1-4; a weak D match, TRBD1 (5 bases). Trimming took off 0 bases at V and 0 bases at J, with 12 bases between the two ends. Germline V lookup: CDR1 SGHNT, CDR2 YYREEE (reference sequence). The CDR3 is 17 residues long. CDR3 residues: CASSLGGTAATNEKLFF. CDR3 nucleotide sequence: TGTGCCAGCAGCTTGGGGGGGACCGCTGCAACTAATGAAAAACTGTTTTTT.

The chain is built from TRBV7-8 and TRBJ1-6; the D gene is possibly TRBD1 (5 bases). V was clipped by 5 bases and J by 7 bases, with 9 bases between them. In germline, CDR1 is SGHVS, CDR2 FQNEAQ. CDR3 length: 13 amino acids. The CDR3 protein is CASSGRENSPLHF. In DNA, the CDR3 is TGTGCCAGCAGCGGCAGGGAGAATTCACCCCTCCACTTT.

The J gene is TRBJ1-4, the V gene TRBV9; 10 bases match TRBD1. J gave up 8 bases and V 4 bases, and 14 bases lay outside the gene matches. The CDR3 length is 17 residues. From germline, CDR1 is SGDLS and CDR2 YYNGEE. CDR3 amino acids: CASSPEGGQGEWEKLFF. CDR3 coding DNA: TGTGCCAGCAGCCCCGAAGGAGGACAGGGGGAATGGGAAAAACTGTTTTTT.

The chain combines TRBV2 with TRBJ2-5; D may correspond to TRBD1 or TRBD2 (6 bases each). Trimming took off 4 bases at V and 2 bases at J, with 17 bases between the two ends. This CDR3 region has 16 residues. Germline V CDR1 and CDR2: SNHLY, FYNNEI. CDR3 coding DNA: TGTGCCAGCAGTGGGGCCCGGGGGACAATTCAAGAGACCCAGTACTTC. Translation: CASSGARGTIQETQYF.

The chain joins TRBV7-9 to TRBJ2-3, with D unresolved. CDR3 length equals 13 residues. V lost 5 bases, J lost 5 bases, and 11 bases lay in between. Germline lookup yields CDR1 SEHNR and CDR2 FQNEAQ (reference sequence). Here the CDR3 DNA reads TGTGCCAGCAGCCCCGCGTTGGTAGATACGCAGTATTTT. It is translated as CASSPALVDTQYF.

The rearrangement links TRBV5-5 to TRBJ1-2; a possible D gene is TRBD1 (5 bases). Germline CDR1 reads SGHKS; CDR2 reads YYEKEE (reference sequence). This CDR3 is 14 amino acids long. V gave up 4 bases and J gave up 2 bases, with 12 bases separating them. This chain's CDR3 is CASSPFRGNYGYTF. The CDR3 DNA reads as TGTGCCAGCAGCCCATTTCGGGGGAACTATGGCTACACCTTC.

The chain uses TRBV4-2 and TRBJ2-7, with a weak D call TRBD2 (7 bases). Looked up from germline, CDR1 is LGHNA and CDR2 is YNFKEQ. V shed 0 bases and J shed 1 base, with 19 bases lying between them. There are 18 residues in the CDR3. The CDR3 protein is CASSQDLGTGGRSYEQYF. Here the CDR3 DNA reads TGTGCCAGCAGCCAAGATCTTGGTACGGGGGGCAGATCCTACGAGCAGTACTTC.

The chain is built from TRBV3-1 (or the pseudogene TRBV3-2) and TRBJ2-6; the D is unclear. Germline V CDR1 and CDR2: LGHDT, YNNKEL (reference sequence). V dropped 5 bases and J dropped 2 bases, with 16 bases sitting between them. The CDR3 runs to 17 residues. CDR3 region: CASSGRHVGTGANVLTF. CDR3 bases: TGTGCCAGCAGCGGTCGGCATGTGGGGACTGGGGCCAACGTCCTGACTTTC.

This clone appeared once. The chain is built from TRBV7-2 and TRBJ2-3; 10 bases are shared with TRBD2. This CDR3 is built from 15 residues. The J segment lost 3 bases and the V segment lost 4 bases, leaving 4 bases of the junction unmatched. The germline gives CDR1 SGHTA, CDR2 FQGNSA. The CDR3 DNA reads TGTGCCAGCAGCTACACTAGCGGGATGACAGATACGCAGTATTTT. Residues: CASSYTSGMTDTQYF. Drawing the rest from reference TRBV7-2 and TRBJ2-3, the complete variable domain is GAGVSQSPSNKVTEKGKDVELRCDPISGHTALYWYRQSLGQGLEFLIYFQGNSAPDKSGLPSDRFSAERTGGSVSTLTIQRTQQEDSAVYLCASSYTSGMTDTQYFGPGTRLTVL.

This sequence joins TRBV6-5 and TRBJ1-5; perhaps TRBD1 as D (6 bases). The CDR3 runs 13 residues. Trimming took off 7 bases at V and 6 bases at J, with 13 bases between the two ends. Germline-derived CDR1 and CDR2 are MNHEY and SVGAGI. The CDR3, as DNA: TGTGCCAGCAAGGGGGACTTAGTTCAGCCCCAGCATTTT. Amino acids: CASKGDLVQPQHF.

This chain joins TRBV6-2 or TRBV6-3 and TRBJ2-2; 8 nucleotides match TRBD1. This CDR3 spans 13 amino acids. J lost 6 bases, V lost 5 bases, and 2 bases had no gene match. CDR1 MNHEY and CDR2 SVGEGT come from the germline V gene. The CDR3 region has the DNA TGTGCCAGCAGTCCACAGGGGGCCGGGGAGCTGTTTTTT. It codes for CASSPQGAGELFF.

This chain connects TRBV30 to TRBJ2-5; TRBD2 matches at 9 bases. V gave up 5 bases and J gave up 9 bases; unmatched junction bases: 10. CDR1 is GTSNPN, CDR2 SVGIG, per germline (reference sequence). The CDR3 covers 13 residues. Here the CDR3 reads CAWGPPSGKPQYF. CDR3 nucleotide sequence: TGTGCCTGGGGTCCCCCTAGCGGGAAGCCCCAGTACTTC.

V and J are TRBV28 and TRBJ1-5; no definite D call. V gave up 3 bases and J gave up 4 bases, with 13 bases separating them. Germline values: CDR1 MDHEN, CDR2 SYDVKM. The CDR3 is 15 amino acids. CDR3 in amino acids: CASSFYRGYNQPQHF. DNA of the CDR3: TGTGCCAGCAGTTTCTATAGAGGGTATAATCAGCCCCAGCATTTT.

J is TRBJ1-2 and V is TRBV11-2; D is undetermined. The V end was cut by 0 bases, the J end by 4 bases, with 9 bases between. The CDR3 is made up of 14 amino acids. In germline, CDR1 is SGHAT, CDR2 FQNNGV. The CDR3 DNA reads TGTGCCAGCAGCTTAGAATTAGCTGGCTATGGCTACACCTTC. It specifies CASSLELAGYGYTF.

The chain has TRBV5-4 and TRBJ1-5, with D uncertain. Trimming removed 0 bases at V and 3 bases at J, with 4 bases between. CDR1 and CDR2 (germline): SGHNT, YYREEE (reference sequence). There are 13 residues in the CDR3. This chain's CDR3 is CASSLDVNQPQHF. For the CDR3, the DNA is TGTGCCAGCAGCTTGGACGTCAATCAGCCCCAGCATTTT.

The chain links TRBV24-1 to TRBJ2-2; D call uncertain. Trimming removed 9 bases at V and 6 bases at J, with 7 bases between. This CDR3 comprises 11 residues. Looked up from germline, CDR1 is KGHDR and CDR2 is SFDVKD. The CDR3: CATERAGELFF. CDR3 nucleotide sequence: TGTGCCACCGAGCGCGCCGGGGAGCTGTTTTTT.

The V call is TRBV24-1, the J call TRBJ1-2; possibly TRBD1 for D (5 bases). CDR1 and CDR2 (germline): KGHDR, SFDVKD. The CDR3 is 12 residues long. With 3 bases removed from V and 7 bases from J, the gap between germline ends came to 8 bases. The CDR3 reads CATSDAGRGYTF. The CDR3 coding sequence is TGTGCCACCAGTGATGCGGGACGTGGCTACACCTTC.

J is TRBJ2-1 and V is TRBV11-3; D unresolved. Deletions cut 2 bases from V and 9 bases from J, with 11 bases between. CDR3 size: 13 residues. Germline loops: CDR1 SGHNT, CDR2 YENEEA. The CDR3 reads CASSLRQRSEQFF. CDR3 nucleotide sequence: TGTGCCAGCAGCTTAAGGCAGCGTAGTGAGCAGTTCTTC.

This clone appeared once. The sample has other DNA sequences that encode this CDR3 too. The chain uses TRBV5-1 and TRBJ1-1, with D possibly TRBD1 on 5 matching bases. The germline gives CDR1 SGHRS, CDR2 YFSETQ. Trimming took 0 bases from V and 1 from J, leaving 10 bases between them. The CDR3 consists of 15 residues. The CDR3 region is CASSLGGPGNTEAFF. Here the CDR3 DNA reads TGCGCCAGCAGCTTGGGGGGCCCTGGGAACACTGAAGCTTTCTTT.

This clone was counted only a few times. The J gene is TRBJ1-6, the V gene TRBV3-1 (or the pseudogene TRBV3-2); D gene ambiguous. The CDR3 contains 12 residues. CDR1 LGHDT and CDR2 YNNKEL come from the germline V gene (reference sequence). V gave up 0 bases and J gave up 9 bases, with 3 bases separating them. CDR3 region: CASSQDRSPLHF. The CDR3 DNA is TGTGCCAGCAGCCAAGATCGTTCACCCCTCCACTTT.

The V and J genes are TRBV2 and TRBJ2-1; D ambiguous. This CDR3 has 13 residues. CDR1 is SNHLY and CDR2 is FYNNEI in the germline V gene. The V and J ends lost 5 bases and 5 bases respectively, with 10 bases between them. CDR3 sequence: CASSWAGNNEQFF. Written as DNA, the CDR3 is TGTGCCAGCAGTTGGGCTGGAAACAATGAGCAGTTCTTC. Supplemented by reference TRBV2 and TRBJ2-1, the full variable domain reads EPEVTQTPSHQVTQMGQEVILRCVPISNHLYFYWYRQILGQKVEFLVSFYNNEISEKSEIFDDQFSVERPDGSNFTLKIRSTKLEDSAMYFCASSWAGNNEQFFGPGTRLTVL.

The CDR3 nucleotides read TGCGCCAGCAGCCCCGGGACAGGGGGTGGCTACACCTTC. Translation gives CASSPGTGGGYTF. The rearrangement joins TRBV4-1 to TRBJ1-2, with 11 bases matching TRBD1. The trim removed 4 bases at V and 7 bases at J, leaving 2 bases unmatched. The germline V gene has CDR1 MGHRA and CDR2 YSYEKL. The CDR3 sequence is 13 residues long.

The V and J genes are TRBV7-2 and TRBJ2-7, with 7 nucleotides matching TRBD2. The ends lost 3 bases at V and 6 bases at J; junction bases unmatched: 8. Germline V CDR1 and CDR2: SGHTA, FQGNSA. This CDR3 has 14 amino acids. In DNA, the CDR3 is TGTGCCAGCAGCTTCGGCGGGGGTAATAGCGAGCAGTACTTC. This codes for CASSFGGGNSEQYF.

This clone was detected once. CDR3 protein: CASSLGTGERIYGYTF. The CDR3 bases are TGTGCCAGCAGCCTGGGGACAGGGGAGAGAATCTATGGCTACACCTTC. J is TRBJ1-2 and V is TRBV7-9, with 10 bases identical to TRBD1. Germline CDR1 and CDR2: SEHNR and FQNEAQ (reference sequence). This CDR3 is built from 16 residues. Trimming took 5 bases from V and 4 from J; bases not matched to a gene: 10.